A selection of T cell receptor beta chains follows, all from one sample in a study. TCRdb recomputed calls from the 5' RACE reads with MiXCR, one row per CDR3 protein. The profile shows 3,000 or so distinct CDR3 sequences, 6.7% of them singletons. The sequenced material came from total memory T cells from blood PBMCs. The receptors come from a female donor with HIV. CDR3s include the opening cysteine and the closing phenylalanine or tryptophan. Each record gives: D gene, V gene, J gene, clone size, CDR3 DNA, CDR3 protein. The D gene is left open where the match is weak. Expanded clones get a size class; other rows say once, few or many, or leave the size out.

-,TRBV7-2,TRBJ2-1,-,TGTGCCAGCAGCCAGACCTCCTACAATGAGCAGTTCTTC,CASSQTSYNEQFF
-,TRBV7-7,TRBJ2-2,medium-sized,TGTGCCAGCAGCCCCTCCTATGTGGATACAGGGATCACCGGGGAGCTGTTTTTT,CASSPSYVDTGITGELFF
TRBD1,TRBV28,TRBJ1-2,-,TGTGCCAGCAGTTGGGACAGGGCTAACTATGGCTACACCTTC,CASSWDRANYGYTF
-,TRBV2,TRBJ1-5,few,TGTGCCAGCAGTGAATCCCAGGGCTTCAATCAGCCCCAGCATTTT,CASSESQGFNQPQHF
TRBD1,TRBV7-6,TRBJ1-3,large,TGTGCCAGCAGCGAGACGGACAGGGGTGGAAACACCATATATTTT,CASSETDRGGNTIYF
-,TRBV28,TRBJ1-4,medium-sized,TGTGCCAGCAGCCCGTGGGGGGACGTTCATGAAAAACTGTTTTTT,CASSPWGDVHEKLFF
TRBD2,TRBV5-1,TRBJ2-5,-,TGCGCCAGCAGCTTGGCGGGGGGTCAAGAGACCCAGTACTTC,CASSLAGGQETQYF
-,TRBV7-2,TRBJ1-1,medium-sized,TGTGCCAGCAGCTTAGGGGGCCCAGGCACTGAAGCTTTCTTT,CASSLGGPGTEAFF
-,TRBV5-1,TRBJ2-1,few,TGCGCCAGCAGCTTAATTGGGGAAAGCTCCTACAATGAGCAGTTCTTC,CASSLIGESSYNEQFF
-,TRBV10-2,TRBJ2-3,medium-sized,TGCGCCAGCAGTGTGTCTACTGGTGGAGATACGCAGTATTTT,CASSVSTGGDTQYF
-,TRBV29-1,TRBJ2-3,medium-sized,TGCAGCGTTGAAGAGGATGGGGGCCAAGATACGCAGTATTTT,CSVEEDGGQDTQYF
-,TRBV6-1,TRBJ1-1,few,TGTGCCAGCAGGGGCACCCTGAACACTGAAGCTTTCTTT,CASRGTLNTEAFF
-,TRBV10-3,TRBJ2-3,medium-sized,TGTGCCATCTCTAACCAGGCGGATAACACAGATACGCAGTATTTT,CAISNQADNTDTQYF
-,TRBV6-1,TRBJ1-4,medium-sized,TGTGCCAGCAGTGTCCACGGGGGGGCCGGTAATGAAAAACTGTTTTTT,CASSVHGGAGNEKLFF
-,TRBV10-1,TRBJ1-1,-,TGCGCCAGCAGCGAACAGACGAACACTGAAGCTTTCTTT,CASSEQTNTEAFF
-,TRBV7-9,TRBJ1-1,medium-sized,TGTGCCAGCAGCTTAGATTCGAACACTGAAGCTTTCTTT,CASSLDSNTEAFF
-,TRBV6-1,TRBJ1-1,medium-sized,TGTGCCAGCAGTGAGGTCAGGGAGGACACTGAAGCTTTCTTT,CASSEVREDTEAFF
-,TRBV6-1,TRBJ1-1,medium-sized,TGTGCCAGCAGGGGCCAAAGAGAGGGACTGGTGAACACTGAAGCTTTCTTT,CASRGQREGLVNTEAFF
TRBD1,TRBV10-3,TRBJ1-1,few,TGTGCCGTCGGACAGGGTGGCACTGAAGCTTTCTTT,CAVGQGGTEAFF
TRBD2,TRBV7-9,TRBJ2-3,few,TGTGCCAGCAGCTCCGGGACTAGCGGGGGAGGGGATACGCAGTATTTT,CASSSGTSGGGDTQYF
-,TRBV24-1,TRBJ2-5,-,TGTGCCACCAGTGATCCGTCGAAAGCGAGGAACCAAGAGACCCAGTACTTC,CATSDPSKARNQETQYF
-,TRBV30,TRBJ1-6,few,TGTGCCTGGAGGGCCGGACGGGGCCTTAATTCACCCCTCCACTTT,CAWRAGRGLNSPLHF
-,TRBV7-2,TRBJ1-3,-,TGTGCCAGCAGCTTTTTTACAAACACCATATATTTT,CASSFFTNTIYF
TRBD2,TRBV5-5,TRBJ2-1,medium-sized,TGTGCCAGCAGCTGGGGCGGGGGGGCCTACAATGAGCAGTTCTTC,CASSWGGGAYNEQFF
TRBD1,TRBV7-2,TRBJ1-5,medium-sized,TGTGCCAGCAGCTTAGGAGGGGGCTTTAAACATCAGCCCCAGCATTTT,CASSLGGGFKHQPQHF
-,TRBV7-2,TRBJ2-5,medium-sized,TGTGCCAGCAGCATTACAGGGTCTAGGGGGGAGACCCAGTACTTC,CASSITGSRGETQYF
-,TRBV18,TRBJ1-4,few,TGTGCCAGCTCACCAATGAGGGGGACTAATGAAAAACTGTTTTTT,CASSPMRGTNEKLFF
-,TRBV28,TRBJ2-3,-,TGTGCTAGCGGTCTAGGGAGCACAGATACGCAGTATTTT,CASGLGSTDTQYF
-,TRBV30,TRBJ1-2,-,TGTGCCTGGAGTGCCCAACGGACGGCGCTCGGCTACACCTTC,CAWSAQRTALGYTF
-,TRBV5-1,TRBJ2-1,-,TGCGCCAGCAGCATCGCCAGTTTCTACAATGAGCAGTTCTTC,CASSIASFYNEQFF
-,TRBV28,TRBJ1-5,medium-sized,TGTGCCAGCAGTTTCTTGGATCAGCCCCAGCATTTT,CASSFLDQPQHF
-,TRBV6-5,TRBJ1-2,medium-sized,TGTGCCAGCAGTTACTCGATAGGGCAGGGAAGGAGCTACACCTTC,CASSYSIGQGRSYTF
-,TRBV11-3,TRBJ1-2,medium-sized,TGTGCCAGCAGCTTAGAAGACACCCCCTATGGCTACACCTTC,CASSLEDTPYGYTF
-,TRBV4-2,TRBJ2-1,-,TGTGCCAGCGGTCGCTACAATGAGCAGTTCTTC,CASGRYNEQFF
-,TRBV4-3,TRBJ1-4,few,TGCGCCAGCAGCCAAGATCGACAGTATAATGAAAAACTGTTTTTT,CASSQDRQYNEKLFF
-,TRBV7-2,TRBJ1-1,medium-sized,TGTGCCAGCAGCTCCCACAGGAACACTGAAGCTTTCTTT,CASSSHRNTEAFF
TRBD2,TRBV10-1,TRBJ2-3,-,TGCGCCACCGGGACTAGCGGGGGTCGAGCAGATACGCAGTATTTT,CATGTSGGRADTQYF